Described below is a single T cell receptor beta chain sequence and its context. Its specificity is not known. Naive CD8 isolation took CD45RO-negative cells positively selected for CCR7 and excluded terminally differentiated effector memory CD45RA+ cells. This sample was taken from a study of shared clonotypes between healthy human individuals. The authors ran the assay at deep level. Using immunoSEQ multiplex PCR, the repertoire was profiled, and TCRdb retains in-frame clones only, with some absent. Found here are about 2 million clones, about 94% of them singletons; the top ten hold about 1.1%. General study points: Non-shared clonotypes showed lower generation probabilities than clonotypes common to all four donors. Naive subsets tended to show greater estimated richness than memory subsets.

The sequence was obtained from a man aged 18 to 29 in good health. Sequenced material: naive CD8+ T cells sorted from blood.

The CDR3 region is CASSYWQEVNQPQHF. CDR3 DNA: TGTGCCAGCAGTTACTGGCAGGAAGTCAATCAGCCCCAGCATTTT. The rearrangement joins TRBV6-6 to TRBJ1-5; D not certain. Between the trimmed V and J ends, which lost 1 base and 3 bases, there was a span of 10 bases. CDR1 MNHNY and CDR2 SVGAGI come from the germline V gene (reference sequence). The CDR3 is 15 amino acids.